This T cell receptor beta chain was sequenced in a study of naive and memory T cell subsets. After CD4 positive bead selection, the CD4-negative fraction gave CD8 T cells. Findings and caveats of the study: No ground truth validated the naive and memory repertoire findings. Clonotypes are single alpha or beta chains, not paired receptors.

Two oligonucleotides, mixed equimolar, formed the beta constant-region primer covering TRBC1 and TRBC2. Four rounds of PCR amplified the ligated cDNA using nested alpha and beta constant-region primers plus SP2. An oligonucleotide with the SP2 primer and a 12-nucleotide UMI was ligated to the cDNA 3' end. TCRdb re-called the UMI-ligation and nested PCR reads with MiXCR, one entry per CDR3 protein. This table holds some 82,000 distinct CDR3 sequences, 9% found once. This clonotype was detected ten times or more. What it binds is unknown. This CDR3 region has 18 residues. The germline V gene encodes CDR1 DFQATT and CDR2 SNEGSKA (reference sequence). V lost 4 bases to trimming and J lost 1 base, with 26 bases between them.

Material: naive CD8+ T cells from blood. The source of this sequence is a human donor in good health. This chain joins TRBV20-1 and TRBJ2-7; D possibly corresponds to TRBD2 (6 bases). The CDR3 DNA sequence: TGCAGTGCTACCCCCCGGTTAATGCTCCGGGACTTTTCCTACGAGCAGTACTTC. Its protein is CSATPRLMLRDFSYEQYF.